This T cell receptor beta chain is from a study of identifying expanded T cells in peripheral blood. In its sample, this clone was seen once. Antigen specificity is unknown. Clones were read by immunoSEQ multiplex PCR, and TCRdb kept only the in-frame ones, dropping some. The sample shows about 54,000 clones, approximately 90% of them seen only once. Points from the study as a whole: Variance in clone template counts between approximately two-week samples significantly increased with total template count across all healthy donors.

Healthy donors had no documented immune events, such as infections, while sampled. The source is a person aged 18 to 75 in good health. The sample consisted of blood.

The CDR3 region has the DNA TGCAGCGTGCGCTTACCATCAGATACGCAGTATTTT. Encoded protein: CSVRLPSDTQYF. V is TRBV29-1 and J is TRBJ2-3; D not resolved. Germline CDR1 SQVTM, CDR2 ANQGSEA. This CDR3 comprises 12 residues. V was pared by 6 bases and J by 4 bases, with 11 bases between.